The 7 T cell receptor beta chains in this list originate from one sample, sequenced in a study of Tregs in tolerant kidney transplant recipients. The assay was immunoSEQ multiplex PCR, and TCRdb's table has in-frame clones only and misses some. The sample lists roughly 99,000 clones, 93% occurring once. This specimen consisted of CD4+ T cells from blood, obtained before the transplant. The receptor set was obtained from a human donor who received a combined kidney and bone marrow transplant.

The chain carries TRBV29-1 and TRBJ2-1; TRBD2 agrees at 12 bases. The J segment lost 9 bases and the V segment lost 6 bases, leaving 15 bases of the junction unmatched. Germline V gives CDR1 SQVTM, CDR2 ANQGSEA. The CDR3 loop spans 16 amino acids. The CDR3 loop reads CSVNDRLAGVLSEQFF. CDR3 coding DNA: TGCAGCGTAAACGATCGACTAGCGGGAGTACTCAGTGAGCAGTTCTTC.

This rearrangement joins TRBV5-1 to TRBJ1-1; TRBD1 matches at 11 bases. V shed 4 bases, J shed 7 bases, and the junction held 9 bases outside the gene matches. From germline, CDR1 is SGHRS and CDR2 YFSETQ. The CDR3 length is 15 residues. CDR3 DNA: TGCGCCAGCAGCACCCTAGGACAGGGGGCAAGTGAAGCTTTCTTT. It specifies CASSTLGQGASEAFF.

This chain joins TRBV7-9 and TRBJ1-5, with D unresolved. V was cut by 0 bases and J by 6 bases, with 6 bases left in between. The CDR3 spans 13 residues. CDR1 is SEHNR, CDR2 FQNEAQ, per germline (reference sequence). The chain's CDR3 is CASSLAGSQPQHF. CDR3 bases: TGTGCCAGCAGCTTAGCGGGCAGTCAGCCCCAGCATTTT.

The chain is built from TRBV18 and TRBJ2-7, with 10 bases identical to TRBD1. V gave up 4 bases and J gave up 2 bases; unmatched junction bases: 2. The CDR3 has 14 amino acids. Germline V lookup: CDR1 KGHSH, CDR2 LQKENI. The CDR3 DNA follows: TGTGCCAGCTCACAGGGACAGGGGACCTACGAGCAGTACTTC. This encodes CASSQGQGTYEQYF.

DNA for the CDR3: TGTGCCAGCAGCTCGCGGAACACTGAAGCTTTCTTT. As protein: CASSSRNTEAFF. The chain links TRBV11-2 to TRBJ1-1; no reliable D call. Germline CDR1 SGHAT, CDR2 FQNNGV. The CDR3 is 12 amino acids. Between the trimmed V and J ends, which lost 4 bases and 1 base, there was a span of 4 bases.

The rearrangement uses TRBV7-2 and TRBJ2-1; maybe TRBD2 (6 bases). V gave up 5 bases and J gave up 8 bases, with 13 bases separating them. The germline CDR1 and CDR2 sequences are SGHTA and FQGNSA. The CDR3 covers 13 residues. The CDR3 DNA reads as TGTGCCAGCAGCCCCTGGAGGGGTGATGAGCAGTTCTTC. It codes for CASSPWRGDEQFF. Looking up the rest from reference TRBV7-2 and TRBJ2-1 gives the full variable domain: GAGVSQSPSNKVTEKGKDVELRCDPISGHTALYWYRQSLGQGLEFLIYFQGNSAPDKSGLPSDRFSAERTGGSVSTLTIQRTQQEDSAVYLCASSPWRGDEQFFGPGTRLTVL.

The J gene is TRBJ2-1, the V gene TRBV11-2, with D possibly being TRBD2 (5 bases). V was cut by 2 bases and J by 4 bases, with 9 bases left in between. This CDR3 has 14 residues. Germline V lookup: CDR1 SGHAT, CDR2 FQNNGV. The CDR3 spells CASSLRGVYNEQFF. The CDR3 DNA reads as TGTGCCAGCAGCTTACGGGGAGTATACAATGAGCAGTTCTTC.